This T cell receptor beta chain was documented in a study of regulatory T cells in long-lasting Graves disease. CDR3-region Arm-PCR and iRepertoire HTBI primers produced the TCR beta libraries. Via MiXCR, TCRdb re-called the multiplex PCR reads, giving one row per CDR3 protein. Of 400,000 to 450,000 distinct CDR3 sequences listed, about 25% are singletons. Specified time point: persistent/refractory GD, antithyroid drugs over 5 years with positive TRAb. The authors made the TCR library using RNA they extracted from PBMCs. Germline loops: CDR1 MNHGY, CDR2 SVAAGI. The CDR3 length is 17 residues. Trimming stripped 3 bases from V and 0 bases from J, with 12 bases between. Details on this clonotype: A single base separates this from a much larger clone, so it may be a read error. This CDR3 is missing its conserved last phenylalanine or tryptophan, likely due to a read error.

The V and J genes are TRBV6-9 and TRBJ1-6; tentative D call: TRBD1 (5 bases). This TCR was sampled from a female donor with Graves disease. Material: peripheral blood mononuclear cells (PBMCs), obtained when the disease was refractory, from a patient treated with antithyroid drugs. The CDR3 loop reads CASSYRTRTSYNSPLHL. DNA for the CDR3: TGTGCCAGCAGTTACCGGACACGGACCTCCTATAATTCACCCCTCCACCTT.